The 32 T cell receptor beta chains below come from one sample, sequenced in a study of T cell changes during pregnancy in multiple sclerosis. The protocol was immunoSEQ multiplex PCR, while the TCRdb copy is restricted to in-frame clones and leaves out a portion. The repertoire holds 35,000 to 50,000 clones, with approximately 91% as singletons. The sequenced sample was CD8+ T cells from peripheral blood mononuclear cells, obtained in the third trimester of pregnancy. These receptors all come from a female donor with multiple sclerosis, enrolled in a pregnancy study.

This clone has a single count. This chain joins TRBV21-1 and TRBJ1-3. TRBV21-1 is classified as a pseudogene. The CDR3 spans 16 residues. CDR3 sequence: CASSKVGGTGGNTIYF. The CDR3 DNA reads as TGTGCCAGCAGCAAAGTTGGGGGGACGGGAGGAAACACCATATATTTT.

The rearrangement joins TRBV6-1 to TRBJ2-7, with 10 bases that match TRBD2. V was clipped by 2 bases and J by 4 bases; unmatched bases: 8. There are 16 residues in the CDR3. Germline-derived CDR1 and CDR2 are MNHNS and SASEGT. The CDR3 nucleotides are TGTGCCAGCAGTGAATGGTTCGGGACTAGCGCTTACGAGCAGTACTTC. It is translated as CASSEWFGTSAYEQYF.

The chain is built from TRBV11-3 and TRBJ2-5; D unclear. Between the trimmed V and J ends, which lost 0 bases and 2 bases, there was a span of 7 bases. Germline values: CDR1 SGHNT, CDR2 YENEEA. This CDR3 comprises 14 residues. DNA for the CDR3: TGTGCCAGCAGCTTAGATGAACTACAAGAGACCCAGTACTTC. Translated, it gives CASSLDELQETQYF. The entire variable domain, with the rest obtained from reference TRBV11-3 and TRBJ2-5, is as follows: EAGVVQSPRYKIIEKKQPVAFWCNPISGHNTLYWYLQNLGQGPELLIRYENEEAVDDSQLPKDRFSAERLKGVDSTLKIQPAELGDSAVYLCASSLDELQETQYFGPGTRLLVL.

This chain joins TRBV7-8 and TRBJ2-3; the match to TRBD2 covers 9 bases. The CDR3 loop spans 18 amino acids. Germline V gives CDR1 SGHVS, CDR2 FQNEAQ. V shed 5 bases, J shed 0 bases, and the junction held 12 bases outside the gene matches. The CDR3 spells CASSHPRSSGTSTDTQYF. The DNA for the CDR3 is TGTGCCAGCAGCCACCCAAGGTCTAGCGGGACTAGCACAGATACGCAGTATTTT. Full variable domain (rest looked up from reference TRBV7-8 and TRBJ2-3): GAGVSQSPRYKVAKRGQDVALRCDPISGHVSLFWYQQALGQGPEFLTYFQNEAQLDKSGLPSDRFFAERPEGSVSTLKIQRTQQEDSAVYLCASSHPRSSGTSTDTQYFGPGTRLTVL.

This CDR3 reads CASSLGASGSRLGYDEQFF. CDR3 bases: TGTGCCAGCAGCTTAGGGGCTAGCGGGAGCCGCCTGGGTTACGATGAGCAGTTCTTC. The V and J genes are TRBV11-2 and TRBJ2-1; 10 bases fit TRBD2. The CDR3 is made up of 19 amino acids. V lost 1 base, J lost 8 bases, and 17 bases stayed unmatched. From germline, CDR1 is SGHAT and CDR2 FQNNGV.

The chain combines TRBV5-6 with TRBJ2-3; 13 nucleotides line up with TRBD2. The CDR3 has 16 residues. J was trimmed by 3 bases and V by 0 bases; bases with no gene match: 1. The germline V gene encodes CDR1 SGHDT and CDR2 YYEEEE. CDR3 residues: CASSLELAGGTDTQYF. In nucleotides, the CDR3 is TGTGCCAGCAGCTTGGAACTAGCGGGGGGGACAGATACGCAGTATTTT.

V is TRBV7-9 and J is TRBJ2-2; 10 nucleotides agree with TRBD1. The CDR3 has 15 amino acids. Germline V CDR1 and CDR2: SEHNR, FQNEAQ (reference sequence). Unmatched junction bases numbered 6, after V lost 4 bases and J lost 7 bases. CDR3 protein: CASSSGTGEVGELFF. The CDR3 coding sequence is TGTGCCAGCAGCTCTGGGACAGGGGAGGTCGGGGAGCTGTTTTTT.

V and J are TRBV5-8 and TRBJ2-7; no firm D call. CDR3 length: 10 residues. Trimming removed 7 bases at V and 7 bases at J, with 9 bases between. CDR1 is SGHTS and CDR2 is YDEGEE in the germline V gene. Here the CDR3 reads CASQVGEQYF. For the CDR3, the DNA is TGTGCCAGCCAGGTGGGTGAGCAGTACTTC.

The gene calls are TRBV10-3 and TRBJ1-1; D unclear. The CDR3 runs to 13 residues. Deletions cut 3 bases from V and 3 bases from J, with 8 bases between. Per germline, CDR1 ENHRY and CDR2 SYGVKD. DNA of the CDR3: TGTGCCATCAGTGAAGCGGGGTACACTGAAGCTTTCTTT. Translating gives CAISEAGYTEAFF.

The CDR3 spells CASSSTFLLAPEAFF. Written as DNA, the CDR3 is TGCGCCAGCAGCTCGACTTTTTTGTTGGCCCCTGAAGCTTTCTTT. The chain is built from TRBV5-1 and TRBJ1-1, with D unresolved. Germline CDR1 SGHRS, CDR2 YFSETQ. This CDR3 region has 15 residues. The V end was cut by 3 bases, the J end by 6 bases, with 18 bases between. The entire variable domain, with the rest obtained from reference TRBV5-1 and TRBJ1-1, is as follows: KAGVTQTPRYLIKTRGQQVTLSCSPISGHRSVSWYQQTPGQGLQFLFEYFSETQRNKGNFPGRFSGRQFSNSRSEMNVSTLELGDSALYLCASSSTFLLAPEAFFGQGTRLTVV.

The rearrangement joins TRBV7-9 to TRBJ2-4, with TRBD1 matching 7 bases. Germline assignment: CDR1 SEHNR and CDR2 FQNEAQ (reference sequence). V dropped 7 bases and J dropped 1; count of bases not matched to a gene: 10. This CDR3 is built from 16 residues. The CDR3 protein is CASTTGTVPAKNIQYF. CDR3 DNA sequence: TGTGCCAGCACCACCGGGACAGTTCCGGCCAAAAACATTCAGTACTTC.

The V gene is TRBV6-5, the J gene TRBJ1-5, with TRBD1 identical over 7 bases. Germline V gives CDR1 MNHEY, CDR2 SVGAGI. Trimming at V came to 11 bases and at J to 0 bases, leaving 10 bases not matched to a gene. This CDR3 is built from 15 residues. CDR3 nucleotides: TGTGCCGGATGCCCCGGGACAGTTAGCAATCAGCCCCAGCATTTT. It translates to CAGCPGTVSNQPQHF.

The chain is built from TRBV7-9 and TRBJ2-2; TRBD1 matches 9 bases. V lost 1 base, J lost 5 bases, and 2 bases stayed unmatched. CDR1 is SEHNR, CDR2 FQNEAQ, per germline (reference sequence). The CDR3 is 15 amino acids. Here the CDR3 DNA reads TGTGCCAGCAGCTTAGTAGGACAGGGGACCGGGGAGCTGTTTTTT. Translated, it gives CASSLVGQGTGELFF.

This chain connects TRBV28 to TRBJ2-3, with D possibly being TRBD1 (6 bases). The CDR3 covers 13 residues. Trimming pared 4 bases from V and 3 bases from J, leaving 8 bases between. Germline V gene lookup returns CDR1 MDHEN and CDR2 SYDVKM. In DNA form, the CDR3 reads TGTGCCAGCAGTTCGGGACAAACAGATACGCAGTATTTT. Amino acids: CASSSGQTDTQYF.

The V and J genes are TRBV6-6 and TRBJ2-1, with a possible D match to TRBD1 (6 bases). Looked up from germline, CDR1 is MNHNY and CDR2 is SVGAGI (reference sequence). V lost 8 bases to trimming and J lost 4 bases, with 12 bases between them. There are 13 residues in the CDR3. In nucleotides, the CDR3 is TGTGCCAGCGGACAGCCTTTTTACAATGAGCAGTTCTTC. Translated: CASGQPFYNEQFF.

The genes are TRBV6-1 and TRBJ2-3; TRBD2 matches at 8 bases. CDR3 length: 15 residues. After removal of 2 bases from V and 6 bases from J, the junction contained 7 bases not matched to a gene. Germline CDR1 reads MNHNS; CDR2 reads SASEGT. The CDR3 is CASSEPGGGLDTQYF. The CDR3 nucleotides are TGTGCCAGCAGTGAACCCGGGGGGGGGCTGGATACGCAGTATTTT.

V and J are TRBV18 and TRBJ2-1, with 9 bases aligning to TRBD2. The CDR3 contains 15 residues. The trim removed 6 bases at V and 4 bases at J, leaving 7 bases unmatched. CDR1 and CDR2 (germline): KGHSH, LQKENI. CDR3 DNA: TGTGCCAGCTCCATAGCGGGGGCCCTATACAATGAGCAGTTCTTC. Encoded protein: CASSIAGALYNEQFF. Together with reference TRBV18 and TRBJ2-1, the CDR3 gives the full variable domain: NAGVMQNPRHLVRRRGQEARLRCSPMKGHSHVYWYRQLPEEGLKFMVYLQKENIIDESGMPKERFSAEFPKEGPSILRIQQVVRGDSAAYFCASSIAGALYNEQFFGPGTRLTVL.

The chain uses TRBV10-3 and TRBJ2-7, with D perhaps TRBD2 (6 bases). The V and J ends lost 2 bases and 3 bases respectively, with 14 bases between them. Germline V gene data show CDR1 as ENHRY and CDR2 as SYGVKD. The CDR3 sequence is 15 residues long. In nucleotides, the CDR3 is TGTGCCATCAGTGAGGGGCTAGCGCTAAACTACGAGCAGTACTTC. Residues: CAISEGLALNYEQYF.

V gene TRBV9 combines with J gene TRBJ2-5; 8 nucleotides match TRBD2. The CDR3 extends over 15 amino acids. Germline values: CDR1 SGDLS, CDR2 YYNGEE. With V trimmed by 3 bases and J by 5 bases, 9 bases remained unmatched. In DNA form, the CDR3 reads TGTGCCAGCAGCGCGGGGACTAGTAGCGGTGAGACCCAGTACTTC. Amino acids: CASSAGTSSGETQYF.

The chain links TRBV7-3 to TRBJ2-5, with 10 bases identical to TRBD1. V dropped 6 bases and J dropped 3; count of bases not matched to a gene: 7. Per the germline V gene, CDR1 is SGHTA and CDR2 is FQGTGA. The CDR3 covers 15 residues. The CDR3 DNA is TGTGCCAGCAGAAACGCCGGGACAGGGGAAGAGACCCAGTACTTC. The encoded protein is CASRNAGTGEETQYF.

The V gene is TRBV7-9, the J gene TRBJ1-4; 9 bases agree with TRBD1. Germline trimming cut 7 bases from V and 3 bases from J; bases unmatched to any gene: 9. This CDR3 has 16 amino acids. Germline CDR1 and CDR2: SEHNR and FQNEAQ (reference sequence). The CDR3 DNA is TGTGCCAGCACCGGGGCGGGACAGGGACCTAATGAAAAACTGTTTTTT. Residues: CASTGAGQGPNEKLFF.

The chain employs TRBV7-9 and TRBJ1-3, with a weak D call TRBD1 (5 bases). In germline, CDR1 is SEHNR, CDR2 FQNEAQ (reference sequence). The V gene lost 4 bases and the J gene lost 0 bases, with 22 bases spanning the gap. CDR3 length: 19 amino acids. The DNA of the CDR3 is TGTGCCAGCAGCTCATATGACAGCAGTGGGATATCCTCTGGAAACACCATATATTTT. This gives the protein CASSSYDSSGISSGNTIYF.

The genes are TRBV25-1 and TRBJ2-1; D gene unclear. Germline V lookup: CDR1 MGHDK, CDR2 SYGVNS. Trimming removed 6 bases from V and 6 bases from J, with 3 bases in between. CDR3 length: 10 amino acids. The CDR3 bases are TGTGCCAGCAGCAGCAATGAGCAGTTCTTC. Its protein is CASSSNEQFF.

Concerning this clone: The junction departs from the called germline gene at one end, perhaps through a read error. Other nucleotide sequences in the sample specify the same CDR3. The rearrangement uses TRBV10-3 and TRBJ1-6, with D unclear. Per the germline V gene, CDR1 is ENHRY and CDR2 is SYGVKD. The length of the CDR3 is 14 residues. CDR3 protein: CAISETDYNSPLHF. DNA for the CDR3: TGTGCCATCAGTGAGACAGACTATAATTCACCCCTCCATTTT.

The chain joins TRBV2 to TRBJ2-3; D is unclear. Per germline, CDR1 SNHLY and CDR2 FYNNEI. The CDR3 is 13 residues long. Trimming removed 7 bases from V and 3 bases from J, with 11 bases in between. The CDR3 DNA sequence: TGTGCCAGCAACCAAGCGTTTACAGATACGCAGTATTTT. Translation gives CASNQAFTDTQYF.

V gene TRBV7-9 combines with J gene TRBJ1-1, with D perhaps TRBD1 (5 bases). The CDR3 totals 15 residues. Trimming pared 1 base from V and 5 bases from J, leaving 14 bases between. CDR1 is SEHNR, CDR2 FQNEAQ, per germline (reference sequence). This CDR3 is CASSLDRSGGTEAFF. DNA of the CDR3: TGTGCCAGCAGCTTAGACAGGTCGGGTGGGACTGAAGCTTTCTTT. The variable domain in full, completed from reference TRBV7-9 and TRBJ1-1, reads DTGVSQNPRHKITKRGQNVTFRCDPISEHNRLYWYRQTLGQGPEFLTYFQNEAQLEKSRLLSDRFSAERPKGSFSTLEIQRTEQGDSAMYLCASSLDRSGGTEAFFGQGTRLTVV.

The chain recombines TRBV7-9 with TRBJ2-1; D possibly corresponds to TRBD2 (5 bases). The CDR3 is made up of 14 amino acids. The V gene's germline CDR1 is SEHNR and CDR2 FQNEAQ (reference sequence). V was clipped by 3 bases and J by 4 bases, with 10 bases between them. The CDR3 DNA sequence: TGTGCCAGCAGCTTCCGAGCGGATTACAATGAGCAGTTCTTC. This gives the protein CASSFRADYNEQFF. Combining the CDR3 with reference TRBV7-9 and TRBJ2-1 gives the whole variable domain DTGVSQNPRHKITKRGQNVTFRCDPISEHNRLYWYRQTLGQGPEFLTYFQNEAQLEKSRLLSDRFSAERPKGSFSTLEIQRTEQGDSAMYLCASSFRADYNEQFFGPGTRLTVL.

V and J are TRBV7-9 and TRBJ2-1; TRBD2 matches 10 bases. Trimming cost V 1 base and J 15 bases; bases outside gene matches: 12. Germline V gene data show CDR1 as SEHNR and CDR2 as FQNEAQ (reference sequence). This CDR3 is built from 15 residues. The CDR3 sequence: CASSLGTAGGDFRFF. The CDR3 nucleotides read TGTGCCAGCAGCTTAGGTACAGCGGGGGGGGACTTTCGGTTCTTC. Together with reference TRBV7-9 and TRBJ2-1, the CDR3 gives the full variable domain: DTGVSQNPRHKITKRGQNVTFRCDPISEHNRLYWYRQTLGQGPEFLTYFQNEAQLEKSRLLSDRFSAERPKGSFSTLEIQRTEQGDSAMYLCASSLGTAGGDFRFFGPGTRLTVL.

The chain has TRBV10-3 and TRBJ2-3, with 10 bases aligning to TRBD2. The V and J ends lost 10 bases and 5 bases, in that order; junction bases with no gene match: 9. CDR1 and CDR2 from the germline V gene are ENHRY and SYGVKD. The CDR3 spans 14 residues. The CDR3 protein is CATSLAGDVDTQYF. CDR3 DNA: TGTGCCACTAGCCTAGCGGGGGATGTAGATACGCAGTATTTT.

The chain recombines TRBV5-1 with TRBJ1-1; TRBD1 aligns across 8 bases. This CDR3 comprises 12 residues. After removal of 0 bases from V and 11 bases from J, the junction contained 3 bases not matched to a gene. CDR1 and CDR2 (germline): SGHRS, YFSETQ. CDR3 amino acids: CASSLGGQGAFF. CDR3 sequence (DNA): TGCGCCAGCAGCTTGGGAGGACAGGGTGCTTTCTTT.

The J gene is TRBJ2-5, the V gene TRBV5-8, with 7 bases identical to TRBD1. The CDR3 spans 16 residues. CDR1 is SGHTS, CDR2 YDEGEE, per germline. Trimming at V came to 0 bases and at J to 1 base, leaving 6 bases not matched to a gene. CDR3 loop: CASSLVWTGPQETQYF. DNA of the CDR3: TGTGCCAGCAGCTTGGTTTGGACAGGTCCCCAAGAGACCCAGTACTTC.

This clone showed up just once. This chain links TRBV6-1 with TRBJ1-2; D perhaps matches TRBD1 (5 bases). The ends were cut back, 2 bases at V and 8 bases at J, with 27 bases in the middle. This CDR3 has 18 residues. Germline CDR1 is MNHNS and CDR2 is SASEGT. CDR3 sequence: CASSEPSGMEGLWLGYTF. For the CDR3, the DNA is TGTGCCAGCAGTGAACCTTCAGGGATGGAGGGTCTATGGCTGGGCTACACCTTC.